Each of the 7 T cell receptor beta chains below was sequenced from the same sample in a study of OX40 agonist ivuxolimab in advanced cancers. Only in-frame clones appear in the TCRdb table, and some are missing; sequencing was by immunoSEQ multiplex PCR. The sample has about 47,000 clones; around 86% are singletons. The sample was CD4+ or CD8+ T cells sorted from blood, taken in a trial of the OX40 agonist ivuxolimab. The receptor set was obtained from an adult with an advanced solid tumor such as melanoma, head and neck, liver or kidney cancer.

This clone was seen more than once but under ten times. CDR3 sequence reads: CASSLNGNYGYTF. The CDR3 DNA sequence: TGCGCCAGCAGCTTGAACGGAAACTATGGCTACACCTTC. This rearrangement joins TRBV5-1 to TRBJ1-2; no clear D. This CDR3 is 13 amino acids long. Trimming removed 1 base at V and 2 bases at J, with 6 bases between. From germline, CDR1 is SGHRS and CDR2 YFSETQ.

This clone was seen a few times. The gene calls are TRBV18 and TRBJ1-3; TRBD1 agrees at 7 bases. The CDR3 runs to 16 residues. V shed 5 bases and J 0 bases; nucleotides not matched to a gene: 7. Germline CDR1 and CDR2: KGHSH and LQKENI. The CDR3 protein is CASSWNRGLSGNTIYF. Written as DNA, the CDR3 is TGTGCCAGCTCATGGAACAGGGGCCTCTCTGGAAACACCATATATTTT.

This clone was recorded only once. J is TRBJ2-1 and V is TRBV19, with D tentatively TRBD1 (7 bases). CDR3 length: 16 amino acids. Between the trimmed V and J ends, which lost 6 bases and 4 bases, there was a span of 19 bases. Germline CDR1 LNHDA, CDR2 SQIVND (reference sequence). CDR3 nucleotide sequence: TGTGCCAGTAGCCCCCTCTCAGGGGGGCAGTACAATGAGCAGTTCTTC. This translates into CASSPLSGGQYNEQFF.

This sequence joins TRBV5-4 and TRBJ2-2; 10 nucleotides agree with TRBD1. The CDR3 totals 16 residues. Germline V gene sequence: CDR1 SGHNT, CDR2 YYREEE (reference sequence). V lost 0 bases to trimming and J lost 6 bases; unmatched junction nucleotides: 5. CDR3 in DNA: TGTGCCAGCAGCTTGGGTTTTGGACAGGGGGCCGGGGAGCTGTTTTTT. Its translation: CASSLGFGQGAGELFF.

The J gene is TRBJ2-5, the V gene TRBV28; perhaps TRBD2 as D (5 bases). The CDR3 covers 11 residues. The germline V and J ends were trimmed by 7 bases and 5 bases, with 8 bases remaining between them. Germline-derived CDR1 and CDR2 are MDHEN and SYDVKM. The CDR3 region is CASNRGETQYF. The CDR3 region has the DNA TGTGCCAGCAACCGAGGGGAGACCCAGTACTTC.

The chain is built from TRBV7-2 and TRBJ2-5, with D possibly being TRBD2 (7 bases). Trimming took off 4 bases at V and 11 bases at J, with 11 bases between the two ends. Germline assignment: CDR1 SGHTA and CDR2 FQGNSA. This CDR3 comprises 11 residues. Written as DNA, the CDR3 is TGTGCCAGCAGCTGGGAGGGGGAGCAGTACTTC. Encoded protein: CASSWEGEQYF.

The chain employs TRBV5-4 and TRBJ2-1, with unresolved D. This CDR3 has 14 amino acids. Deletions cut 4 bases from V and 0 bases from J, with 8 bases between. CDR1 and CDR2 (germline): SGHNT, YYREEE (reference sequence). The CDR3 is CASSATGSYNEQFF. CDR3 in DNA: TGTGCCAGCAGCGCAACCGGCTCCTACAATGAGCAGTTCTTC.